A single sample gave rise to the 22 T cell receptor beta chains below, sequenced in a study of T-cell reconstitution after alpha-beta-depleted transplantation in children. The TCRbeta library incorporated unique molecular identifiers. TCRdb recomputed calls from the PCR reads with MiXCR, one row per CDR3 protein. The profile covers 900,000 or so distinct CDR3 sequences, with approximately 15% appearing a single time and about 4.6% taken by the ten largest. The input for sequencing was PBMCs, mostly from graft donor cells, taken 360 days after TCRalphabeta/CD19-depleted stem cell transplant. The receptors shown here come from a male patient younger than 18 who had a stem cell transplant for acute lymphoblastic leukemia, so the T cells may come from the graft donor.

The chain recombines TRBV2 with TRBJ2-6; TRBD1 or TRBD2 may be the D gene (5 bases each). CDR3 length: 18 residues. The germline gives CDR1 SNHLY, CDR2 FYNNEI. V was clipped by 5 bases and J by 0 bases, with 17 bases between them. In nucleotides, the CDR3 is TGTGCCAGCAGTCAGAGGGCCAGGGCGAGCTCTGGGGCCAACGTCCTGACTTTC. Its translation: CASSQRARASSGANVLTF.

This clonotype showed up many times. The chain joins TRBV5-1 to TRBJ1-4, with a tentative D call TRBD1 (6 bases). V lost 1 base and J lost 5, with 12 bases in between. The germline V gene encodes CDR1 SGHRS and CDR2 YFSETQ. This CDR3 region has 15 residues. The CDR3 nucleotides are TGCGCCAGCAGCTTGATCGGACAGCAGAATGAAAAACTGTTTTTT. This encodes CASSLIGQQNEKLFF.

There are a few counts of this clonotype. The chain couples TRBV20-1 to TRBJ2-3, with D possibly TRBD1 on 5 matching bases. The CDR3 has 14 residues. The germline V gene has CDR1 DFQATT and CDR2 SNEGSKA (reference sequence). V was trimmed by 0 bases and J by 4 bases, leaving 11 bases between them. The CDR3 spells CSARDRVLADTQYF. CDR3 sequence (DNA): TGCAGTGCTAGAGACAGGGTTTTAGCAGATACGCAGTATTTT.

Details on this clonotype: The junction differs from germline at one of its ends, possibly a read error. CDR3 residues: CAISETAFEGYGQYF. DNA of the CDR3: TGTGCCATCAGTGAGACGGCCTTCGAGGGATACGGGCAGTACTTC. The gene calls are TRBV10-3 and TRBJ2-7, with a tentative D call TRBD2 (5 bases). The CDR3 covers 15 residues. Per the germline V gene, CDR1 is ENHRY and CDR2 is SYGVKD.

This clonotype was observed a few times. The rearrangement links TRBV19 to TRBJ2-1; the match to TRBD2 covers 9 bases. The germline gives CDR1 LNHDA, CDR2 SQIVND (reference sequence). Germline trimming cut 9 bases from V and 1 base from J; bases unmatched to any gene: 7. The CDR3 has 15 residues. The CDR3 protein is CASLPSGTSYNEQFF. The CDR3 DNA sequence: TGTGCCAGCCTCCCTAGCGGGACATCCTACAATGAGCAGTTCTTC. Together with reference TRBV19 and TRBJ2-1, the CDR3 gives the full variable domain: DGGITQSPKYLFRKEGQNVTLSCEQNLNHDAMYWYRQDPGQGLRLIYYSQIVNDFQKGDIAEGYSVSREKKESFPLTVTSAQKNPTAFYLCASLPSGTSYNEQFFGPGTRLTVL.

The chain combines TRBV7-6 with TRBJ2-2; D not certain. V gave up 5 bases and J gave up 6 bases, with 13 bases separating them. The germline V gene encodes CDR1 SGHVS and CDR2 FNYEAQ. This CDR3 region has 14 residues. The CDR3 DNA reads TGTGCCAGCAGCCCCTTCCTAGAGGCCGGGGAGCTGTTTTTT. Protein sequence: CASSPFLEAGELFF.

This clonotype was seen a few times. The chain combines TRBV5-1 with TRBJ2-7; TRBD2 agrees at 8 bases. The CDR3 sequence is 13 residues long. Looked up from germline, CDR1 is SGHRS and CDR2 is YFSETQ. The V gene end was trimmed by 7 bases and the J gene end by 6 bases; junction bases not matched to a gene: 9. CDR3 residues: CASLGTSSVEQYF. The DNA for the CDR3 is TGCGCCAGCCTAGGGACTAGTTCGGTCGAGCAGTACTTC. The full variable domain, rest sourced from reference TRBV5-1 and TRBJ2-7, is KAGVTQTPRYLIKTRGQQVTLSCSPISGHRSVSWYQQTPGQGLQFLFEYFSETQRNKGNFPGRFSGRQFSNSRSEMNVSTLELGDSALYLCASLGTSSVEQYFGPGTRLTVT.

The chain has TRBV6-2 or TRBV6-3 and TRBJ2-7, with TRBD2 matching 8 bases. Per germline, CDR1 MNHEY and CDR2 SVGEGT. The J segment lost 5 bases and the V segment lost 6 bases, leaving 6 bases of the junction unmatched. The CDR3 sequence is 13 residues long. The CDR3 coding sequence is TGTGCCAGCAGCCATCTAGCGGGCAACGAGCAGTACTTC. The encoded protein is CASSHLAGNEQYF.

The chain carries TRBV7-9 and TRBJ1-5; TRBD1 matches 10 bases. In germline, CDR1 is SEHNR, CDR2 FQNEAQ (reference sequence). CDR3 size: 16 residues. J was trimmed by 5 bases and V by 4 bases; bases with no gene match: 8. The CDR3, as DNA: TGTGCCAGCAGCTCCACTGACAGGGGGCGGGATCAGCCCCAGCATTTT. Encoded protein: CASSSTDRGRDQPQHF.

This clonotype was picked up one time. The rearrangement uses TRBV7-9 and TRBJ2-1; 10 bases fit TRBD2. The CDR3 runs to 16 residues. Germline V gene sequence: CDR1 SEHNR, CDR2 FQNEAQ (reference sequence). V trimming: 3 bases; J trimming: 7 bases; junction bases outside the gene matches: 9. CDR3 DNA sequence: TGTGCCAGCAGCTTGCAAGGACTAGCGGAACAAAATGAGCAGTTCTTC. Translated: CASSLQGLAEQNEQFF.

Ten or more counts support this clonotype. The chain carries TRBV5-6 and TRBJ2-3; D is unclear. This CDR3 spans 12 amino acids. The germline V gene encodes CDR1 SGHDT and CDR2 YYEEEE. Trimming removed 1 base from V and 8 bases from J, with 8 bases in between. CDR3 amino acids: CASSLSLGTQYF. The CDR3 DNA reads as TGTGCCAGCAGCTTGAGCCTAGGTACGCAGTATTTT.

The chain joins TRBV20-1 to TRBJ2-3; no clear D. Trimming took 3 bases from V and 3 from J, leaving 10 bases between them. The CDR3 length is 13 residues. Germline V CDR1 and CDR2: DFQATT, SNEGSKA (reference sequence). Here the CDR3 DNA reads TGCAGTGCTAGGGGGAAAGGGACAGATACGCAGTATTTT. Amino acids: CSARGKGTDTQYF.

As for this clonotype: One junction end does not reproduce the germline sequence, and a read error may be involved. The V gene is TRBV6-5, the J gene TRBJ1-2; D perhaps matches TRBD1 (6 bases). The CDR3 consists of 16 residues. Germline V gene data show CDR1 as MNHEY and CDR2 as SVGAGI. The CDR3 spells CASSNSLGAQGYGYTF. For the CDR3, the DNA is TGTGCCAGCAGTAACTCGTTGGGGGCGCAAGGCTATGGCTACACCTTC.

V usage is TRBV7-8 and J usage is TRBJ2-3, with D uncertain. The CDR3 sequence is 15 residues long. Germline CDR1 is SGHVS and CDR2 is FQNEAQ. V shed 4 bases and J shed 2 bases, with 13 bases lying between them. The CDR3 bases are TGTGCCAGCAGCTCCCAAGTGGTGGACACAGATACGCAGTATTTT. Amino acids: CASSSQVVDTDTQYF.

This clonotype was seen repeatedly, ten times or more. In DNA form, the CDR3 reads TGCGCCAGCAGGGTGATGAACACTGAAGCTTTCTTT. Protein product: CASRVMNTEAFF. V usage is TRBV5-1 and J usage is TRBJ1-1; D is uncertain. Trimming pared 5 bases from V and 0 bases from J, leaving 5 bases between. The CDR3 covers 12 residues. Germline lookup yields CDR1 SGHRS and CDR2 YFSETQ.

This clonotype appeared a few times. V and J are TRBV7-3 and TRBJ2-1, with 10 positions matching TRBD2. Germline lookup yields CDR1 SGHTA and CDR2 FQGTGA. The V segment lost 4 bases and the J segment 4 bases; nucleotides outside the gene matches: 4. This CDR3 spans 15 amino acids. The CDR3 sequence: CASSYLAGAYNEQFF. As DNA, the CDR3 is TGTGCCAGCAGCTACCTAGCGGGGGCATACAATGAGCAGTTCTTC. The whole variable domain, filled in from reference TRBV7-3 and TRBJ2-1, reads GAGVSQTPSNKVTEKGKYVELRCDPISGHTALYWYRQSLGQGPEFLIYFQGTGAADDSGLPNDRFFAVRPEGSVSTLKIQRTERGDSAVYLCASSYLAGAYNEQFFGPGTRLTVL.

About this clonotype: A much more abundant neighbour one base away suggests this may be a read error. The rearrangement joins TRBV10-3 to TRBJ2-1; TRBD2 aligns across 8 bases. The CDR3 is 16 amino acids. CDR1 and CDR2 from the germline V gene are ENHRY and SYGVKD. CDR3 sequence (DNA): TGTGCCATCAGTGAGTTGACGGGAGGGAGGAACAATGAGCATTTCTTC. As protein: CAISELTGGRNNEHFF.

J is TRBJ2-7 and V is TRBV12-3 or TRBV12-4; D is ambiguous. The CDR3 is made up of 13 amino acids. Trimming took 3 bases from V and 3 from J, leaving 9 bases between them. In DNA, the CDR3 is TGTGCCAGCAGTTTCATACAGTTCTACGAGCAGTACTTC. Residues: CASSFIQFYEQYF.

This clonotype was seen a few times. The chain uses TRBV19 and TRBJ2-1; 11 nucleotides line up with TRBD2. The CDR3 spans 16 residues. J was trimmed by 3 bases and V by 8 bases; bases with no gene match: 9. Germline CDR1 is LNHDA and CDR2 is SQIVND (reference sequence). CDR3 coding DNA: TGTGCCAGTGGAAGACTAGCGGGGTCTTTCTACAATGAGCAGTTCTTC. Its translation: CASGRLAGSFYNEQFF. Supplemented by reference TRBV19 and TRBJ2-1, the full variable domain reads DGGITQSPKYLFRKEGQNVTLSCEQNLNHDAMYWYRQDPGQGLRLIYYSQIVNDFQKGDIAEGYSVSREKKESFPLTVTSAQKNPTAFYLCASGRLAGSFYNEQFFGPGTRLTVL.

This clonotype occurred a few times. The chain recombines TRBV3-1 with TRBJ2-7; a possible D gene is TRBD2 (8 bases). This CDR3 has 19 residues. Germline assignment: CDR1 LGHDT and CDR2 YNNKEL (reference sequence). The germline V and J ends were trimmed by 4 bases and 5 bases, with 30 bases remaining between them. In DNA form, the CDR3 reads TGTGCCAGCAGCCCCTTGGGTTGGGACAGCGGGAGTCTCATCCACGAGCAGTACTTC. The encoded protein is CASSPLGWDSGSLIHEQYF.

The J gene is TRBJ2-1, the V gene TRBV6-1; the match to TRBD1 covers 8 bases. V gave up 7 bases and J gave up 0 bases; unmatched junction bases: 5. In germline, CDR1 is MNHNS, CDR2 SASEGT. This CDR3 is built from 15 residues. DNA of the CDR3: TGTGCCAGCATTCTTACAGGGGGCTCCTACAATGAGCAGTTCTTC. It encodes CASILTGGSYNEQFF.

This chain joins TRBV7-2 and TRBJ1-1; TRBD1 matches at 11 bases. CDR3 size: 16 residues. Germline V lookup: CDR1 SGHTA, CDR2 FQGNSA. Trimming cost V 5 bases and J 5 bases; bases outside gene matches: 10. CDR3 in amino acids: CASSLGTGGRRTEAFF. The CDR3 nucleotides are TGTGCCAGCAGCCTTGGGACAGGGGGGAGACGGACTGAAGCTTTCTTT.